What follows describes a single TCR beta chain. Antigen specificity is unknown. The record originates from a study of STAT5B mutations in CD4+ large granular lymphocyte leukemia. Study-level background: Among healthy controls, a particular HLA allele went with more CDR3 'QG' motifs.

General observations from the study: Top patient clones used TRBV06 genes more often: 8/27 versus 2/35 in controls.

Looked up from germline, CDR1 is SQVTM and CDR2 is ANQGSEA. V lost 4 bases and J lost 5, with 12 bases in between. The CDR3 is 13 residues long. Per the original methods: Productive clonotypes were detectable down to 2.59 x 10-5 frequency. Using immunoSEQ multiplex PCR, the repertoire was profiled, and TCRdb retains in-frame clones only, with some absent. V and J calls and clone size are copied from that table; D and trimming were computed from the DNA. The data contain about 45,000 clones, 80% to 90% of them singletons. The sequence was obtained from a human donor in good health. The V and J genes are TRBV29-1 and TRBJ2-1; D not certain. The specimen sequenced was CD4+ T cells from blood buffy coats. CDR3 bases: TGCAGCGTTGCTGGCGGCCAAGACAATGAGCAGTTCTTC. Its protein product is CSVAGGQDNEQFF.